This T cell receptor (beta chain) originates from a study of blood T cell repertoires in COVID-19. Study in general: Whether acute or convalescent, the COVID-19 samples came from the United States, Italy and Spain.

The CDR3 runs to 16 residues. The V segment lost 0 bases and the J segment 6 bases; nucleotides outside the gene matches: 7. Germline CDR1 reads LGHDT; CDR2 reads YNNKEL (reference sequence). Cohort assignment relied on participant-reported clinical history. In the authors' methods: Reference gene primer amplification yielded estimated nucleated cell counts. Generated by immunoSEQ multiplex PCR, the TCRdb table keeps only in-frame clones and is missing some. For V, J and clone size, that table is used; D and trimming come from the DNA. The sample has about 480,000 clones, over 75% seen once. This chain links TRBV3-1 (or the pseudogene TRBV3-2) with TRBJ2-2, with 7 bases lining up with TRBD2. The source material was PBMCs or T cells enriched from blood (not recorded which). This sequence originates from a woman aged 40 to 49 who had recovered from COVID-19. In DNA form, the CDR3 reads TGTGCCAGCAGCCAAGATCGGGGGAGGGTGCCCGGGGAGCTGTTTTTT. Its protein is CASSQDRGRVPGELFF.